One sample yielded the 30 T cell receptor beta chains listed below, sequenced in a study of MAIT cells during Salmonella Paratyphi A infection. Study conclusions and caveats: Infection appeared not to change oligoclonal MAIT cell TRBV usage, which favoured TRBV20 and TRBV6.

What these receptors recognize is not known. TCRdb independently ran MiXCR on the 5' RACE reads; one entry per CDR3 protein. The data contain roughly 1,000 distinct CDR3 sequences, about 25% of them singletons. Time point specified: after infection, following antibiotic treatment. Flow cytometry identified and sorted MAIT cells as Valpha7.2+ CD161+ T cells. The sample in question was MAIT cells from blood, obtained at the last sampling point of the challenge study. All receptors derive from a person aged 18-69 years who was deliberately infected with Salmonella Paratyphi A in a paratyphoid fever challenge study.

This clonotype qualifies as medium-sized. The V call is TRBV20-1, the J call TRBJ1-1; 8 bases match TRBD1. The CDR3 sequence is 14 residues long. Trimming took 5 bases from V and 5 from J; bases not matched to a gene: 10. Germline V gene sequence: CDR1 DFQATT, CDR2 SNEGSKA (reference sequence). The CDR3 DNA sequence: TGCAGTGCTTACGGACAGGGAGGACAGACTGAAGCTTTCTTT. This sequence encodes CSAYGQGGQTEAFF.

This clonotype is classed as medium-sized. This rearrangement joins TRBV6-4 to TRBJ2-2; 8 nucleotides align to TRBD2. J lost 4 bases, V lost 2 bases, and 0 bases had no gene match. CDR1 is MRHNA, CDR2 SNTAGT, per germline. This CDR3 comprises 14 residues. CDR3 protein: CASSDGTSTGELFF. The CDR3 DNA is TGTGCCAGCAGTGACGGGACTAGCACCGGGGAGCTGTTTTTT.

This clonotype has a handful of counts. This rearrangement joins TRBV7-2 to TRBJ2-2; D gene ambiguous. Trimming removed 1 base at V and 9 bases at J, with 0 bases between. The CDR3 sequence is 10 residues long. Per the germline V gene, CDR1 is SGHTA and CDR2 is FQGNSA. The CDR3 nucleotides read TGTGCCAGCAGCTTAGGGGAGCTGTTTTTT. Its translation: CASSLGELFF. The full variable domain, rest sourced from reference TRBV7-2 and TRBJ2-2, is GAGVSQSPSNKVTEKGKDVELRCDPISGHTALYWYRQSLGQGLEFLIYFQGNSAPDKSGLPSDRFSAERTGGSVSTLTIQRTQQEDSAVYLCASSLGELFFGEGSRLTVL.

In this sample, this clonotype turned up a few times. At one boundary the junction diverges from the germline segment, which might be a read error. The J gene is TRBJ1-3, the V gene TRBV12-3 or TRBV12-4, with no clear D. The CDR3 spans 12 residues. The CDR3 nucleotides are TGTGCCAGCAGTTTGGGTGGAAACACCCTCTCTTTT. Its protein is CASSLGGNTLSF.

By share of the sample, this clonotype is medium-sized. CDR3 loop: CASSRSAEETQYF. The CDR3 bases are TGTGCCAGCAGTCGGTCAGCAGAAGAGACCCAGTACTTC. V and J are TRBV6-1 and TRBJ2-5; D unclear. The V gene's germline CDR1 is MNHNS and CDR2 SASEGT. The CDR3 has 13 residues. The V gene lost 5 bases and the J gene lost 3 bases, with 10 bases spanning the gap.

This clonotype is medium-sized in the sample. The chain is built from TRBV4-2 and TRBJ2-3; 7 bases agree with TRBD2. Germline V gene sequence: CDR1 LGHNA, CDR2 YNFKEQ. V lost 1 base to trimming and J lost 6 bases; unmatched junction nucleotides: 13. The CDR3 contains 17 residues. CDR3 nucleotide sequence: TGTGCCAGCAGCCAAGTGGGGGGGACCGCGGGTGGTGATACGCAGTATTTT. Translating gives CASSQVGGTAGGDTQYF.

This clonotype has a handful of counts. The chain joins TRBV7-2 to TRBJ2-3; 8 bases line up with TRBD2. V gave up 6 bases and J gave up 4 bases; unmatched junction bases: 9. The CDR3 spans 15 residues. Germline V lookup: CDR1 SGHTA, CDR2 FQGNSA. The CDR3 DNA sequence: TGTGCCAGCAGGGTGTTAGCGGGATTGGCAGATACGCAGTATTTT. It is translated as CASRVLAGLADTQYF.

The chain couples TRBV13 to TRBJ2-1; 9 nucleotides agree with TRBD1. The J segment lost 7 bases and the V segment lost 0 bases, leaving 7 bases of the junction unmatched. Per the germline V gene, CDR1 is PRHDT and CDR2 is FYEKMQ (reference sequence). CDR3 length: 16 amino acids. For the CDR3, the DNA is TGTGCCAGCAGCTTAGGGCCCGACAGGGGGGGAAATGAGCAGTTCTTC. The encoded protein is CASSLGPDRGGNEQFF.

By frequency in the sample, this clonotype is medium-sized. CDR3 sequence reads: CASSRTPDQETQYF. The CDR3 DNA reads TGTGCCAGCAGTAGGACACCGGACCAAGAGACCCAGTACTTC. This chain joins TRBV6-4 and TRBJ2-5, with D perhaps TRBD1 (5 bases). The CDR3 is made up of 14 amino acids. Per germline, CDR1 MRHNA and CDR2 SNTAGT. V lost 5 bases and J lost 0, with 10 bases in between.

The V and J genes are TRBV4-3 and TRBJ2-1; TRBD2 aligns across 14 bases. This CDR3 contains 16 residues. Trimming took 0 bases from V and 6 from J; bases not matched to a gene: 1. CDR1 LGHNA and CDR2 YSLEER come from the germline V gene. CDR3 nucleotides: TGCGCCAGCAGCCAAGATGGGACTAGCGGGGGCAATGAGCAGTTCTTC. It specifies CASSQDGTSGGNEQFF.

V is TRBV24-1 and J is TRBJ2-2; a weak D match, TRBD2 (5 bases). The CDR3 extends over 15 amino acids. Between the trimmed V and J ends, which lost 4 bases and 3 bases, there was a span of 11 bases. Per the germline V gene, CDR1 is KGHDR and CDR2 is SFDVKD. DNA for the CDR3: TGTGCCACCAGTGAATATAACGGGGACACCGGGGAGCTGTTTTTT. The encoded protein is CATSEYNGDTGELFF.

The table lists this clonotype with a few counts. V usage is TRBV6-1 and J usage is TRBJ2-7, with 8 bases fitting TRBD1. The germline gives CDR1 MNHNS, CDR2 SASEGT. The CDR3 consists of 15 residues. The CDR3 sequence is CASSEAGTGSYEQHV. For the CDR3, the DNA is TGTGCCAGCAGTGAAGCGGGGACAGGCTCCTACGAGCAGCACGTC.

By proportion, this clonotype is medium-sized. The J gene is TRBJ2-3, the V gene TRBV6-4, with TRBD2 matching 12 bases. The CDR3 contains 15 residues. V trimming: 4 bases; J trimming: 1 base; junction bases outside the gene matches: 0. The germline V gene encodes CDR1 MRHNA and CDR2 SNTAGT. The CDR3 DNA follows: TGTGCCAGCAGTGGGACTAGCGGGGGCACAGATACGCAGTATTTT. Its translation: CASSGTSGGTDTQYF.

This sequence joins TRBV12-3 or TRBV12-4 and TRBJ2-6, with D uncertain. This CDR3 spans 12 amino acids. The ends were cut back, 3 bases at V and 10 bases at J, with 7 bases in the middle. The CDR3 coding sequence is TGTGCCAGCAGTTTGGGTGGAAACGTCCTGACTTTC. Its translation is CASSLGGNVLTF.

Within the sample, this clonotype is large. The chain couples TRBV6-4 to TRBJ2-3, with 13 bases matching TRBD2. CDR1 MRHNA and CDR2 SNTAGT come from the germline V gene. The CDR3 loop spans 15 amino acids. The V segment lost 3 bases and the J segment 3 bases; nucleotides outside the gene matches: 0. Here the CDR3 DNA reads TGTGCCAGCAGTGAGACTAGCGGGGGGACAGATACGCAGTATTTT. It is translated as CASSETSGGTDTQYF.

This clonotype rates as medium-sized. The chain couples TRBV20-1 to TRBJ1-1; D is ambiguous. CDR1 and CDR2 from the germline V gene are DFQATT and SNEGSKA (reference sequence). The ends were cut back, 3 bases at V and 0 bases at J, with 11 bases in the middle. The CDR3 length is 14 residues. CDR3 nucleotides: TGCAGTGCTAGCTTTGAGGGAATGAACACTGAAGCTTTCTTT. It yields the protein CSASFEGMNTEAFF.

This clonotype has only a few counts. V is TRBV6-2 or TRBV6-3 and J is TRBJ2-7, with D possibly being TRBD1 (5 bases). This CDR3 has 15 amino acids. Trimming cost V 2 bases and J 0 bases, with 11 bases left between them. The germline CDR1 and CDR2 sequences are MNHEY and SVGEGT. CDR3 bases: TGTGCCAGCAGTTACCCTCCGGACACCTCCTACGAGCAGTACTTC. This encodes CASSYPPDTSYEQYF.

This clonotype was seen a few times. V usage is TRBV20-1 and J usage is TRBJ1-5, with 7 bases that match TRBD1. This CDR3 spans 15 amino acids. J gave up 1 base and V 3 bases, and 6 bases lay outside the gene matches. Germline CDR1 reads DFQATT; CDR2 reads SNEGSKA (reference sequence). CDR3 residues: CSASVVQGSNQPQHF. CDR3 nucleotide sequence: TGCAGTGCTAGTGTAGTACAGGGGAGCAATCAGCCCCAGCATTTT.

This clonotype is categorized as medium-sized. The rearrangement uses TRBV20-1 and TRBJ1-5, with D maybe TRBD1 (6 bases). Germline V gene sequence: CDR1 DFQATT, CDR2 SNEGSKA (reference sequence). Trimming removed 6 bases from V and 6 bases from J, with 15 bases in between. The CDR3 spans 13 residues. DNA of the CDR3: TGCAGTGCCCGGGGGCCAGAGAGTCAGCCCCAGCATTTT. It translates to CSARGPESQPQHF.

In the case of this clonotype: This may stem from a read error, because a much larger clone lies one nucleotide away. The gene calls are TRBV9 and TRBJ2-2; D might be TRBD2 (7 bases). Germline V gene sequence: CDR1 SGDLS, CDR2 YYNGEE. The CDR3 length is 13 residues. V was cut by 7 bases and J by 6 bases, with 13 bases left in between. CDR3 sequence reads: CASRGGGAGELFF. As DNA, the CDR3 is TGTGCCAGCCGCGGGGGCGGCGCCGGGGAGCTGTTTTTT.

This sequence joins TRBV20-1 and TRBJ2-5; TRBD2 matches at 12 bases. Germline trimming cut 2 bases from V and 5 bases from J; bases unmatched to any gene: 3. The CDR3 is 14 residues long. The germline V gene encodes CDR1 DFQATT and CDR2 SNEGSKA (reference sequence). This CDR3 is CSARLAGGLETQYF. Here the CDR3 DNA reads TGCAGTGCTAGACTAGCGGGGGGGCTTGAGACCCAGTACTTC.

Sample share makes this clonotype large. The chain employs TRBV7-9 and TRBJ2-2, with 7 positions matching TRBD1. The germline V gene has CDR1 SEHNR and CDR2 FQNEAQ (reference sequence). CDR3 length: 14 amino acids. V shed 5 bases, J shed 6 bases, and the junction held 6 bases outside the gene matches. CDR3 sequence (DNA): TGTGCCAGCAGCCAATACAGGGGCCCCGGGGAGCTGTTTTTT. Translation: CASSQYRGPGELFF.

This clonotype is medium-sized in the sample. The V gene is TRBV5-5, the J gene TRBJ2-5; no clear D. In germline, CDR1 is SGHKS, CDR2 YYEKEE (reference sequence). Trimming stripped 0 bases from V and 2 bases from J, with 11 bases between. The CDR3 contains 15 residues. CDR3 in DNA: TGTGCCAGCAGCTTGGATTTAGGACGGCAAGAGACCCAGTACTTC. Translated: CASSLDLGRQETQYF.

This clonotype appeared a single time. The gene calls are TRBV28 and TRBJ1-4; D might be TRBD1 (6 bases). Germline assignment: CDR1 MDHEN and CDR2 SYDVKM. Deletions cut 3 bases from V and 8 bases from J, with 16 bases between. This CDR3 is 15 amino acids long. This CDR3 is CASSFHRGAREKLFF. CDR3 DNA sequence: TGTGCCAGCAGTTTTCATAGGGGGGCGCGGGAAAAACTGTTTTTT.

In this sample, this clonotype is medium-sized. The J gene is TRBJ2-7, the V gene TRBV20-1; D unclear. This CDR3 region has 12 residues. V was clipped by 1 base and J by 7 bases, with 11 bases between them. Per the germline V gene, CDR1 is DFQATT and CDR2 is SNEGSKA (reference sequence). This CDR3 reads CSARAGDTEQYF. CDR3 DNA sequence: TGCAGTGCTAGAGCGGGTGATACGGAGCAGTACTTC.

As for this clonotype: A much larger clone sits a single nucleotide away, making a read error possible. The V gene is TRBV4-3, the J gene TRBJ2-6; the match to TRBD2 covers 9 bases. The CDR3 is 17 residues long. Germline V gene lookup returns CDR1 LGHNA and CDR2 YSLEER. The CDR3: CASSQDSSGTGANVPTF. The CDR3 bases are TGCGCCAGCAGCCAAGATTCTAGCGGGACTGGGGCCAACGTCCCGACTTTC.

The chain uses TRBV20-1 and TRBJ2-5; D gene ambiguous. The CDR3 loop spans 14 amino acids. The germline V and J ends were trimmed by 6 bases and 1 base, with 15 bases remaining between them. Germline CDR1 reads DFQATT; CDR2 reads SNEGSKA (reference sequence). The CDR3 loop is CSASRRGFQETQYF. The CDR3 nucleotides read TGCAGTGCCAGTCGTCGCGGCTTCCAAGAGACCCAGTACTTC.

This clonotype was observed a few times. V gene TRBV5-1 combines with J gene TRBJ1-2; D gene unclear. The CDR3 is 16 amino acids. Germline values: CDR1 SGHRS, CDR2 YFSETQ. V shed 2 bases and J shed 4 bases, with 18 bases lying between them. The CDR3 sequence: CASSFPGEGETYGYTF. CDR3 DNA: TGCGCCAGCAGCTTTCCGGGAGAAGGCGAGACCTATGGCTACACCTTC.

The V call is TRBV27, the J call TRBJ2-7, with D possibly being TRBD1 or TRBD2 (6 bases each). Trimming cost V 2 bases and J 0 bases, with 14 bases left between them. This CDR3 contains 16 residues. The germline gives CDR1 MNHEY, CDR2 SMNVEV (reference sequence). CDR3 sequence (DNA): TGTGCCAGCAGTTTACTCGGGGGCCAGAGCTCCTACGAGCAGTACTTC. It yields the protein CASSLLGGQSSYEQYF.

This clonotype qualifies as medium-sized (0.01 to 0.1%). This chain uses TRBV6-4 with TRBJ2-5; tentative D call: TRBD2 (6 bases). Germline CDR1 is MRHNA and CDR2 is SNTAGT. CDR3 length: 15 amino acids. V was trimmed by 2 bases and J by 4 bases, leaving 14 bases between them. The CDR3 coding sequence is TGTGCCAGCAGTGACACTAGCTCGGGGGTAGAGACCCAGTACTTC. Protein: CASSDTSSGVETQYF.